The clone carrying this T cell receptor beta chain was picked up many times. The TCRbeta library incorporated unique molecular identifiers. TCRdb re-called the PCR reads with MiXCR, one entry per CDR3 protein. The table has some 490,000 distinct CDR3 sequences, approximately 13% seen once. This specimen comes from a study of T-cell reconstitution after alpha-beta-depleted transplantation in children. The CDR3 contains 13 residues. Per the germline V gene, CDR1 is MGHDK and CDR2 is SYGVNS. Trimming removed 3 bases at V and 5 bases at J, with 10 bases between. The chain links TRBV25-1 to TRBJ2-5; D is unresolved. The sample was PBMCs from the stem cell graft donor, taken from the stem cell graft. This TCR derives from a human donor who donated a stem cell graft to a child with combined immunodeficiency. CDR3 loop: CASSDPGVETQYF. The DNA for the CDR3 is TGTGCCAGCAGTGATCCTGGGGTGGAGACCCAGTACTTC.